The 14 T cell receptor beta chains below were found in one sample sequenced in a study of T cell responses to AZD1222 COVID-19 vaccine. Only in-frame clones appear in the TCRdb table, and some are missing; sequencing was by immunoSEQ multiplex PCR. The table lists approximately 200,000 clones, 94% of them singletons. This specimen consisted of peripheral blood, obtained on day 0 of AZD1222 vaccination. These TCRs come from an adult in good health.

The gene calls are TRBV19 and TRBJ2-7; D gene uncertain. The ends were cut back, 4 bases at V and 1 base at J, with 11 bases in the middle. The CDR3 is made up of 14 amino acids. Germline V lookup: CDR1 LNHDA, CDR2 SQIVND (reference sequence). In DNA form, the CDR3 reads TGTGCCAGTAGTAAACCAGGCCGATCCTACGAGCAGTACTTC. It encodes CASSKPGRSYEQYF.

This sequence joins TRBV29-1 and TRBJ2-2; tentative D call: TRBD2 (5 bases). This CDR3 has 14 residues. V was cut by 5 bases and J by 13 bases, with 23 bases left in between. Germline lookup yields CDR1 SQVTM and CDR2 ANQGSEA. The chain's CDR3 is CSVPSGGHNKGLFF. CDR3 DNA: TGCAGCGTTCCCTCCGGAGGCCACAACAAAGGGCTGTTTTTT.

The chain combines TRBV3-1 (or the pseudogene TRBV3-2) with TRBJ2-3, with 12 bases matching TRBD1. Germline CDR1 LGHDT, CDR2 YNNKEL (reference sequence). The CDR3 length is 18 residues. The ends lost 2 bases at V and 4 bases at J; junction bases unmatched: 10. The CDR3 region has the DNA TGTGCCAGCAGCCAATTTCCCCCGGGACAGGGGGCTCCAGATACGCAGTATTTT. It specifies CASSQFPPGQGAPDTQYF.

CDR3 sequence: CASFTGQGHQPQHF. CDR3 coding DNA: TGCGCCAGCTTTACGGGACAGGGACATCAGCCCCAGCATTTT. The chain joins TRBV10-1 to TRBJ1-5; 9 nucleotides align to TRBD1. Germline CDR1 and CDR2: WNHNN and SYGVQD (reference sequence). The CDR3 runs to 14 residues. With 8 bases clipped from V and 5 bases from J, the junction kept 7 bases outside the gene matches.

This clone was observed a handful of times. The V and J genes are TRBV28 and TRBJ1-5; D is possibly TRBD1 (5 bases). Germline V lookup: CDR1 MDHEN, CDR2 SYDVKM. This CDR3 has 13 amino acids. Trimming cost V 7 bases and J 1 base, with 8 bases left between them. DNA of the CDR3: TGTGCCAGCACCCGGGACAGCAATCAGCCCCAGCATTTT. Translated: CASTRDSNQPQHF.

The CDR3 protein is CASSQQLNRGPEAFF. The CDR3 bases are TGTGCCAGCAGCCAACAGCTCAACAGGGGGCCTGAAGCTTTCTTT. The chain links TRBV7-9 to TRBJ1-1; TRBD1 agrees at 9 bases. The CDR3 runs 15 residues. Germline V gene lookup returns CDR1 SEHNR and CDR2 FQNEAQ (reference sequence). V was clipped by 5 bases and J by 6 bases; unmatched bases: 10.

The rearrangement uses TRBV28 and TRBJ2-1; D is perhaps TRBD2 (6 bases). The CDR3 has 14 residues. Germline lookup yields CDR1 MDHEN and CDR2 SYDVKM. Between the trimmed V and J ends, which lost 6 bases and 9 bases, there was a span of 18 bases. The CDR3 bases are TGTGCCAGCAGCCGGATACGGGAGAGGGGTGAGCAGTTCTTC. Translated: CASSRIRERGEQFF.

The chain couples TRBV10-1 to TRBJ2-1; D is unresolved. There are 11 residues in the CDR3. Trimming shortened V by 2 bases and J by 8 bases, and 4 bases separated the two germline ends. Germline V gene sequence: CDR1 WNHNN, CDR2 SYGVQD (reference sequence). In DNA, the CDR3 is TGCGCCAGCAGTGAGGGGTATGAGCAGTTCTTC. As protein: CASSEGYEQFF.

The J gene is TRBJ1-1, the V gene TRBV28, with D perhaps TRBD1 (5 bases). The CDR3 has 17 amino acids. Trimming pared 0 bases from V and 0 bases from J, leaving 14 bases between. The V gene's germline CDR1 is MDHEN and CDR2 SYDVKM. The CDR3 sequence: CASSLWVTGIMNTEAFF. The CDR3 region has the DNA TGTGCCAGCAGTTTATGGGTAACAGGTATTATGAACACTGAAGCTTTCTTT.

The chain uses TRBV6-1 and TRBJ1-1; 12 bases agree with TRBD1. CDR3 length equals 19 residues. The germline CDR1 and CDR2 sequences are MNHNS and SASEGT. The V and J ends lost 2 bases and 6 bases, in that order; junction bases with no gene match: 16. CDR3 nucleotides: TGTGCCAGCAGTGAACTGGCCGGGGGACAGGGGGCCGATTTAGCTGAAGCTTTCTTT. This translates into CASSELAGGQGADLAEAFF.

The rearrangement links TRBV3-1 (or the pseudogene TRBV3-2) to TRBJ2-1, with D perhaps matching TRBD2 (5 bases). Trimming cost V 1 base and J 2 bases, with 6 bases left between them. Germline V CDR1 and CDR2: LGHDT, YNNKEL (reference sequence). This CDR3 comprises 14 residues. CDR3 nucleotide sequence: TGTGCCAGCAGCCAAGCCGGGACCTACAATGAGCAGTTCTTC. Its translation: CASSQAGTYNEQFF.

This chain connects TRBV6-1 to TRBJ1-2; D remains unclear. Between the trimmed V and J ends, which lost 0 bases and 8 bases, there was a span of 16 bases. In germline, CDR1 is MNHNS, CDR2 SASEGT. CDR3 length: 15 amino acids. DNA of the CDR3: TGTGCCAGCAGTGAAGCGGTAGGGCCTGCGGACGGCTACACCTTC. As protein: CASSEAVGPADGYTF.

The CDR3 sequence is CASSLSGFSYEQYF. The CDR3 DNA reads TGTGCCAGCAGTTTAAGTGGGTTCTCCTACGAGCAGTACTTC. V and J are TRBV27 and TRBJ2-7; D remains unclear. Germline CDR1 is MNHEY and CDR2 is SMNVEV (reference sequence). V was shortened by 2 bases and J by 0 bases, with 8 bases between the two germline ends. The CDR3 contains 14 residues.

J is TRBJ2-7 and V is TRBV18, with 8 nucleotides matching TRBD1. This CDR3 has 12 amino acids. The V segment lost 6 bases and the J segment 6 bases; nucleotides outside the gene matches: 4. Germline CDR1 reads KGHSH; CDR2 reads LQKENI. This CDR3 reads CASSPDRAEQYF. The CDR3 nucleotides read TGTGCCAGCTCCCCGGACAGGGCCGAGCAGTACTTC.